This T cell receptor (beta chain) comes out of a study of human T cells and chemical hapten exposure. The CDR3 contains 15 residues. Germline V gene data show CDR1 as MDHEN and CDR2 as SYDVKM. The germline V and J ends were trimmed by 8 bases and 4 bases, with 19 bases remaining between them. TCRdb re-called the RACE reads with MiXCR, one entry per CDR3 protein. The repertoire holds under 300,000 distinct CDR3 sequences, with roughly 8.9% as singletons. Time point in this sample: pre-sensitization, week 0. This sample's treatment: therapeutic diphenylcyclopropenone sensitization with weekly scalp DPC. Study results and limitations: Patch test score tracked positively with PT1 expanded TCR counts.

About this clonotype: Antigen specificity is unknown.

The chain carries TRBV28 and TRBJ2-3, with no clear D. The sample in question was whole blood, obtained in connection with sensitization to the hapten diphenylcyclopropenone (DPC). The receptor comes from a woman aged 40 to 50 with alopecia areata. Some clones in this sample may be carry-over from other donors' samples. The CDR3, as DNA: TGTGCCAGCTCGCTGGAACAGATCTCGCCAGATACGCAGTATTTT. Its protein is CASSLEQISPDTQYF.